This T cell receptor (beta chain) was recovered during a study of identical twins. Only a few counts were recorded for this clonotype. The antigen is not known. J was trimmed by 0 bases and V by 0 bases; bases with no gene match: 8. The CDR3 has 20 amino acids. CDR1 is DFQATT, CDR2 SNEGSKA, per germline (reference sequence). Template switching supplied a universal primer site; unique molecular identifiers were carried on the cDNA. TCRdb re-analysed the 5' RACE reads in MiXCR, keeping a single row per CDR3 protein. The sample holds 300,000 to 400,000 distinct CDR3 sequences, over 9% seen once. Study conclusions and caveats: Low generation probability was overrepresented in out-of-frame alpha sequences shared by twins. The same donors were not followed; conclusions instead depended on cross-sectional statistical analysis.

This same sample was also part of a study on yellow fever vaccine responses in identical twins.

This TCR derives from a woman in her late teens or twenties in good health. The material sequenced was CD8+ T cells sorted from blood. The chain is built from TRBV20-1 and TRBJ2-2; 15 bases agree with TRBD2. In DNA, the CDR3 is TGCAGTGCTAGAGACCTACCGGGACTAGCGGGGGGAACGAACACCGGGGAGCTGTTTTTT. Its protein is CSARDLPGLAGGTNTGELFF.